The 28 T cell receptor beta chains reported below all come from one sample, sequenced in a study of blood T cell repertoires in COVID-19. TCRdb's copy holds only in-frame clones and misses some; the assay was immunoSEQ multiplex PCR. This sample has around 250,000 clones, with 85% to 90% found just once. Sequencing was carried out using peripheral blood. The source of these receptors is a woman in her seventies with active or convalescent COVID-19.

The chain joins TRBV10-3 to TRBJ2-5; tentatively, D is TRBD1 (6 bases). Germline V lookup: CDR1 ENHRY, CDR2 SYGVKD. Between the trimmed V and J ends, which lost 4 bases and 1 base, there was a span of 10 bases. The CDR3 loop spans 14 amino acids. The CDR3 region is CAISVWGPQETQYF. The CDR3 bases are TGTGCCATCAGTGTCTGGGGGCCCCAAGAGACCCAGTACTTC.

In its sample, this clone was seen once. The chain joins TRBV18 to TRBJ1-5, with 7 positions matching TRBD1. Germline V gene data show CDR1 as KGHSH and CDR2 as LQKENI. The V segment lost 2 bases and the J segment 4 bases; nucleotides outside the gene matches: 5. This CDR3 spans 15 amino acids. The CDR3 region is CASSPDTGENQPQHF. In DNA, the CDR3 is TGTGCCAGCTCACCAGACACAGGGGAAAATCAGCCCCAGCATTTT.

This clone was counted once. The rearrangement joins TRBV11-2 to TRBJ1-1; TRBD1 is a possible D gene (5 bases). Germline CDR1 reads SGHAT; CDR2 reads FQNNGV. The CDR3 runs to 12 residues. Trimming cost V 6 bases and J 9 bases, with 14 bases left between them. This CDR3 reads CASRKTQGKAFF. CDR3 coding DNA: TGTGCCAGCAGAAAAACCCAGGGAAAAGCTTTCTTT. Based on the CDR3 plus reference TRBV11-2 and TRBJ1-1, the full variable domain is EAGVAQSPRYKIIEKRQSVAFWCNPISGHATLYWYQQILGQGPKLLIQFQNNGVVDDSQLPKDRFSAERLKGVDSTLKIQPAKLEDSAVYLCASRKTQGKAFFGQGTRLTVV.

The rearrangement joins TRBV2 to TRBJ2-2, with 8 nucleotides matching TRBD1. The length of the CDR3 is 14 residues. Unmatched junction bases numbered 8, after V lost 10 bases and J lost 4 bases. Germline CDR1 SNHLY, CDR2 FYNNEI. The CDR3 bases are TGTGCCACCTTGAGGGACAGGTCCACCGGGGAGCTGTTTTTT. Amino acids: CATLRDRSTGELFF.

This chain links TRBV11-2 with TRBJ1-2, with 7 bases lining up with TRBD1. V was clipped by 2 bases and J by 6 bases; unmatched bases: 6. Germline assignment: CDR1 SGHAT and CDR2 FQNNGV. This CDR3 has 14 amino acids. CDR3 amino acids: CASSLNRDSDGYTF. The CDR3 DNA follows: TGTGCCAGCAGCTTAAATAGGGACAGCGATGGCTACACCTTC.

This chain links TRBV27 with TRBJ1-1, with D possibly being TRBD1 (5 bases). The germline V gene has CDR1 MNHEY and CDR2 SMNVEV (reference sequence). V was cut by 4 bases and J by 4 bases, with 22 bases left in between. The CDR3 runs to 17 residues. This CDR3 is CASSSSGIGMRPTEAFF. The CDR3 bases are TGTGCCAGCAGTTCTTCAGGGATAGGGATGAGACCCACTGAAGCTTTCTTT.

The rearrangement uses TRBV2 and TRBJ2-1; weak D call: TRBD2 (5 bases). The CDR3 contains 14 residues. CDR1 and CDR2 from the germline V gene are SNHLY and FYNNEI. With 3 bases removed from V and 2 bases from J, the gap between germline ends came to 8 bases. This CDR3 is CASSERVPYNEQFF. Written as DNA, the CDR3 is TGTGCCAGCAGTGAGCGGGTTCCCTACAATGAGCAGTTCTTC.

This chain links TRBV7-2 with TRBJ1-1; 9 bases are shared with TRBD1. CDR1 is SGHTA and CDR2 is FQGNSA in the germline V gene. V lost 6 bases to trimming and J lost 4 bases; unmatched junction nucleotides: 6. CDR3 size: 14 residues. The CDR3 sequence: CASSTGGAGTEAFF. The CDR3 region has the DNA TGTGCCAGCAGTACAGGGGGCGCGGGCACTGAAGCTTTCTTT.

The genes are TRBV5-4 and TRBJ1-2; 8 bases agree with TRBD1. Trimming removed 0 bases from V and 5 bases from J; junction bases left unmatched: 6. From germline, CDR1 is SGHNT and CDR2 YYREEE (reference sequence). This CDR3 is 15 amino acids long. The CDR3 DNA follows: TGTGCCAGCAGCTTGGTCGGGGGACAGGAGTATGGCTACACCTTC. Residues: CASSLVGGQEYGYTF.

The gene calls are TRBV11-3 and TRBJ2-7; 10 positions agree with TRBD1. V gave up 2 bases and J gave up 5 bases; unmatched junction bases: 9. Germline loops: CDR1 SGHNT, CDR2 YENEEA. CDR3 size: 16 residues. In DNA, the CDR3 is TGTGCCAGCAGCTTACAATCGGGACAGGGGAACCACGAGCAGTACTTC. Amino acid sequence: CASSLQSGQGNHEQYF.

The J gene is TRBJ1-1, the V gene TRBV19; 7 bases agree with TRBD1. CDR1 and CDR2 (germline): LNHDA, SQIVND (reference sequence). Germline trimming cut 5 bases from V and 1 base from J; bases unmatched to any gene: 4. CDR3 length: 14 residues. CDR3 protein: CASSSDRRNTEAFF. Written as DNA, the CDR3 is TGTGCCAGTAGTTCGGACAGGAGGAACACTGAAGCTTTCTTT.

The chain recombines TRBV19 with TRBJ2-3; TRBD1 might be the D (5 bases). The length of the CDR3 is 15 residues. Deletions cut 3 bases from V and 2 bases from J, with 12 bases between. Germline assignment: CDR1 LNHDA and CDR2 SQIVND (reference sequence). The CDR3 DNA sequence: TGTGCCAGTAGTATTATTCAGGGTTACACAGATACGCAGTATTTT. Translating it yields CASSIIQGYTDTQYF.

This rearrangement joins TRBV19 to TRBJ1-1; possibly TRBD1 for D (5 bases). The CDR3 has 13 amino acids. The germline V gene encodes CDR1 LNHDA and CDR2 SQIVND (reference sequence). Trimming cost V 4 bases and J 4 bases, with 10 bases left between them. CDR3 in amino acids: CASSTSGVTEAFF. The CDR3 DNA sequence: TGTGCCAGTAGTACCTCGGGGGTCACTGAAGCTTTCTTT.

V usage is TRBV7-9 and J usage is TRBJ1-3; tentatively, D is TRBD1 (5 bases). The length of the CDR3 is 15 residues. Germline V lookup: CDR1 SEHNR, CDR2 FQNEAQ (reference sequence). V lost 0 bases to trimming and J lost 0 bases, with 6 bases between them. CDR3 nucleotides: TGTGCCAGCAGCTTAGCGACAGTCTCTGGAAACACCATATATTTT. Its protein product is CASSLATVSGNTIYF.

The chain is built from TRBV10-3 and TRBJ1-1; 11 bases agree with TRBD1. The V and J ends lost 6 bases and 6 bases, in that order; junction bases with no gene match: 3. Looked up from germline, CDR1 is ENHRY and CDR2 is SYGVKD. The CDR3 is 13 residues long. The CDR3 sequence: CAIRGQGDAEAFF. CDR3 sequence (DNA): TGTGCCATCAGGGGACAGGGGGACGCTGAAGCTTTCTTT.

CDR3 loop: CASSINQGRFAEQFF. The CDR3 DNA follows: TGTGCCAGTAGTATTAACCAGGGGCGGTTCGCTGAGCAGTTCTTC. This chain joins TRBV19 and TRBJ2-1, with D possibly matching TRBD1 (6 bases). V lost 3 bases and J 9 bases, leaving 18 bases between the germline ends. In germline, CDR1 is LNHDA, CDR2 SQIVND (reference sequence). This CDR3 contains 15 residues.

The chain joins TRBV2 to TRBJ2-7, with 7 bases identical to TRBD1. The CDR3 runs to 14 residues. In germline, CDR1 is SNHLY, CDR2 FYNNEI. Losses at the gene ends were 6 bases for V and 3 bases for J; bases not matched to a gene: 8. The CDR3 bases are TGTGCCAGCAGAGTACAGGGGCTAATCTACGAGCAGTACTTC. Translating it yields CASRVQGLIYEQYF.

The chain uses TRBV14 and TRBJ2-7; D is ambiguous. Looked up from germline, CDR1 is SGHDN and CDR2 is FVKESK. V dropped 1 base and J dropped 9 bases, with 10 bases sitting between them. The CDR3 consists of 12 residues. The DNA for the CDR3 is TGTGCCAGCAGCCAAGTTTCTTGGGCGCAGTACTTC. Amino acid sequence: CASSQVSWAQYF.

The chain couples TRBV25-1 to TRBJ1-1; TRBD1 matches 7 bases. CDR3 length: 15 residues. Germline V gives CDR1 MGHDK, CDR2 SYGVNS. With 5 bases clipped from V and 1 base from J, the junction kept 7 bases outside the gene matches. The CDR3 protein is CASSRAGGRNTEAFF. The DNA of the CDR3 is TGTGCCAGCAGTCGGGCAGGGGGACGGAACACTGAAGCTTTCTTT.

V and J are TRBV6-2 or TRBV6-3 and TRBJ1-2; possibly TRBD1 for D (5 bases). Germline CDR1 MNHEY, CDR2 SVGEGT. V was shortened by 2 bases and J by 5 bases, with 12 bases between the two germline ends. The CDR3 sequence is 14 residues long. CDR3 DNA sequence: TGTGCCAGCAGTTACCCCCGGACAAGTTATGGCTACACCTTC. Encoded protein: CASSYPRTSYGYTF.

The chain links TRBV6-2 or TRBV6-3 to TRBJ1-1, with D maybe TRBD1 (5 bases). In germline, CDR1 is MNHEY, CDR2 SVGEGT. V was clipped by 2 bases and J by 6 bases, with 10 bases between them. The CDR3 loop spans 13 amino acids. Here the CDR3 reads CASSYRQGSEAFF. CDR3 coding DNA: TGTGCCAGCAGTTACAGGCAGGGATCTGAAGCTTTCTTT.

J is TRBJ1-2 and V is TRBV10-3; 8 bases are a match to TRBD1. The CDR3 is 12 amino acids. V gave up 0 bases and J gave up 13 bases; unmatched junction bases: 4. Germline assignment: CDR1 ENHRY and CDR2 SYGVKD. The CDR3 here is CAISESGQGSTF. As DNA, the CDR3 is TGTGCCATCAGTGAGTCTGGACAGGGATCCACCTTC.

In nucleotides, the CDR3 is TGTGCCAGCAGTGAAAGAGGGAGGGCCGGCTCTGGAAACACCATATATTTT. Translated: CASSERGRAGSGNTIYF. V and J are TRBV2 and TRBJ1-3; D uncertain. V gave up 2 bases and J gave up 0 bases, with 14 bases separating them. CDR3 length: 17 amino acids. Germline CDR1 and CDR2: SNHLY and FYNNEI.

This clone was found once. The chain is built from TRBV19 and TRBJ2-1, with 10 bases fitting TRBD1. This CDR3 contains 15 residues. Germline assignment: CDR1 LNHDA and CDR2 SQIVND (reference sequence). V shed 2 bases, J shed 9 bases, and the junction held 7 bases outside the gene matches. The CDR3 coding sequence is TGTGCCAGTAGTATAAAAGGGACAGGGGTGAGTGAGCAGTTCTTC. Translating it yields CASSIKGTGVSEQFF.

This chain uses TRBV5-1 with TRBJ1-3, with D possibly matching TRBD1 (6 bases). The V end was cut by 4 bases, the J end by 4 bases, with 18 bases between. Germline V lookup: CDR1 SGHRS, CDR2 YFSETQ. The CDR3 runs to 16 residues. The CDR3: CASSPGDGGAGNTIYF. As DNA, the CDR3 is TGCGCCAGCAGCCCTGGCGATGGGGGCGCGGGAAACACCATATATTTT.

This chain joins TRBV9 and TRBJ1-6; D is perhaps TRBD1 (5 bases). CDR1 SGDLS and CDR2 YYNGEE come from the germline V gene. This CDR3 region has 15 residues. Trimming removed 3 bases at V and 4 bases at J, with 11 bases between. CDR3 sequence: CASSALDSYNSPLHF. The CDR3 region has the DNA TGTGCCAGCAGCGCCCTCGACAGTTATAATTCACCCCTCCACTTT.

The rearrangement joins TRBV3-1 (or the pseudogene TRBV3-2) to TRBJ1-3, with D hard to call. V lost 5 bases and J 1 base, leaving 15 bases between the germline ends. The CDR3 has 16 amino acids. CDR1 LGHDT and CDR2 YNNKEL come from the germline V gene (reference sequence). The CDR3 bases are TGTGCCAGCAGCTCGGTTTCGGGAAGTTCTGGAAACACCATATATTTT. Translating it yields CASSSVSGSSGNTIYF.

The chain couples TRBV7-9 to TRBJ1-5; D remains unclear. The V gene lost 4 bases and the J gene lost 13 bases, with 17 bases spanning the gap. This CDR3 is built from 13 residues. Looked up from germline, CDR1 is SEHNR and CDR2 is FQNEAQ (reference sequence). The CDR3 nucleotides read TGTGCCAGCAGCTCTCGGGTTGAAACCCAGCAGCATTTT. The encoded protein is CASSSRVETQQHF.